This T cell receptor (beta chain) was obtained from a study of vaccination and CD4 T cells after COVID-19. At the level of the study: The convalescent population consisted of six males and four females, two of whom were of Hispanic ethnicity. The cells were exposed to overlapping spike peptides originating from SARS-CoV-2, HCoV-NL63, HCoV-OC43 and HCoV-229E for stimulation.

Oncomine TCR Beta short-read sequencing was applied to DNA from cultured CD4+ T cells. TCRdb analysed the PCR reads with MiXCR anew, one entry per CDR3 protein. The table records 9,000 to 13,000 distinct CDR3 sequences, roughly 24% of them present only once. Germline V lookup: CDR1 DFQATT, CDR2 SNEGSKA (reference sequence). The length of the CDR3 is 18 residues. V dropped 7 bases and J dropped 8 bases, with 34 bases sitting between them. General study findings and limits: The appearance of a median about 86% of reactive clones in convalescent patients occurred only post-vaccination.

With respect to this clonotype: The antigen is unknown.

Treatment reported: roughly 11-day PBMC culture with coronavirus spike peptide pools or control peptides (ViraFEST assay). V gene TRBV20-1 combines with J gene TRBJ2-3, with D possibly being TRBD2 (6 bases). This receptor was taken from a human donor who had recovered from COVID-19. The sequenced sample was CD4+ T cells from blood, cultured in vitro, obtained after SARS-CoV-2 vaccination. CDR3 in DNA: TGCAGTGTTATAGGGACTCGGACTAACATACAGAAGAGGGGTACGCAGTATTTT. It yields the protein CSVIGTRTNIQKRGTQYF.